This T cell receptor (beta chain) was recorded in a study of shared clonotypes between healthy human individuals. General study findings and limits: Naive subsets generally had larger estimated richness than memory subsets.

A word on this clone: As yet, its antigen is unknown.

The deep-level immunoSEQ assay was used. The protocol was immunoSEQ multiplex PCR, while the TCRdb copy is restricted to in-frame clones and leaves out a portion. The sample yields approximately 1,500,000 clones, roughly 96% seen once. The CDR3 is made up of 16 amino acids. CDR1 is MNHGY and CDR2 is SAAAGT in the germline V gene. Trimming removed 5 bases from V and 6 bases from J, with 20 bases in between. The sample comprised naive CD4+ T cells sorted from blood. Stated subset: CD45RA+ positively selected. The sequence was obtained from a man in his thirties or forties in good health. The chain couples TRBV6-8 to TRBJ1-5, with a possible D match to TRBD1 (6 bases). The CDR3 DNA reads as TGTGCCAGCAGTACCAGACAGGCGCGAGAGGGTCAGCCCCAGCATTTT. Translated, it gives CASSTRQAREGQPQHF.